One T cell receptor (beta chain) is described in this entry. These data belong to a study of T cells in Graves' hyperthyroidism and ophthalmopathy. Amplification yielded TCR beta CDR3 regions, with RNA transcripts as the source. The HTBI set primed first-round TCR CDR3 RT-PCR. MiXCR, applied by TCRdb to the multiplex PCR reads, yields one record per CDR3 protein. The repertoire holds 650,000 to 850,000 distinct CDR3 sequences, with around 19% as singletons. The sequence came from a woman in her 50s with Graves' hyperthyroidism that later progressed to Graves' ophthalmopathy. The sample was blood.

The DNA for the CDR3 is TGTGCCAGCAGCTTAGCGGGGGTCCCTTCCTACGAGCAGTACTTC. It encodes CASSLAGVPSYEQYF. The rearrangement uses TRBV7-2 and TRBJ2-7; D possibly uses TRBD1 or TRBD2 (5 bases each). V lost 0 bases and J lost 1, with 10 bases in between. This CDR3 spans 15 amino acids. Germline CDR1 and CDR2: SGHTA and FQGNSA. Based on the CDR3 plus reference TRBV7-2 and TRBJ2-7, the full variable domain is GAGVSQSPSNKVTEKGKDVELRCDPISGHTALYWYRQSLGQGLEFLIYFQGNSAPDKSGLPSDRFSAERTGGSVSTLTIQRTQQEDSAVYLCASSLAGVPSYEQYFGPGTRLTVT.